This T cell receptor beta chain emerged from a study of T cells in localized non-small cell lung cancer. Findings and caveats of the study: Heterogeneity remains possible because sequencing was limited to only one tumor region. Maximal T cell clonality occurred in uninvolved adjacent lung, with tumor ranking below it. A denser population of T cells in blood accompanied longer overall survival. Adjacent lung was found to contain a median approximately 60 of the top 100 tumor clones.

In the case of this clone: Its matching antigen is unknown.

Germline loops: CDR1 LNHDA, CDR2 SQIVND (reference sequence). This CDR3 contains 16 residues. With 8 bases clipped from V and 0 bases from J, the junction kept 3 bases outside the gene matches. This table comes from immunoSEQ multiplex PCR, and its TCRdb copy is limited to in-frame clones, with some not included. The sample lists roughly 38,000 clones, roughly 80% occurring once. J is TRBJ2-6 and V is TRBV19, with 11 bases fitting TRBD1. The source was peripheral blood, collected before any cancer treatment. This receptor was identified in a male donor aged 60 or over with stage III squamous cell lung carcinoma. In DNA form, the CDR3 reads TGTGCCAGTCGGGACAGGGGGAACTCTGGGGCCAACGTCCTGACTTTC. Translation: CASRDRGNSGANVLTF.